This TCR beta chain was captured in a study of blood T cells in healthy people across ages. Whole-study context: Per two T cells, template switching captured roughly one barcoded beta molecule.

General study points: The recorded TCR beta diversity per million T cells decreased in a roughly linear manner with age. The long-lived group displayed more naive CD4+ cells, plus higher diversity, than the aged donors did.

A word on this clonotype: Its antigen is not known.

The authors ran a second PCR of roughly 6 to 12 cycles using a sample-barcoded 5' primer and a J-beta primer mix. TCRdb used MiXCR to reprocess the 5' RACE reads, holding one entry per CDR3 protein. The sample carries some 1.5 million distinct CDR3 sequences, 28% recorded once. Sequencing input: blood. The sequence was obtained from a woman aged 25 to 39 in good health.

CDR3 residues: CASRTWGEKPGRASDTQYF. DNA for the CDR3: TGCGCCAGCAGGACCTGGGGTGAAAAGCCCGGGAGGGCCTCAGATACGCAGTATTTT. The chain is built from TRBV10-1 and TRBJ2-3; 8 bases match TRBD2. CDR1 is WNHNN and CDR2 is SYGVQD in the germline V gene (reference sequence). With V trimmed by 6 bases and J by 4 bases, 21 bases remained unmatched. The CDR3 has 19 residues.